The 9 T cell receptor beta chains below were found in one sample sequenced in a study of control samples from healthy donors and cancer patients (TCRdb year 2020). The library was made by the immunoSEQ multiplex PCR assay. This immuneACCESS table, as held by TCRdb, lists in-frame sequences with V and J called but not all clones. Of the missing ones, under half trace to an unresolved V gene in checked studies; the others have no known cause. Counted in this sample were 110,000 to 150,000 clones; about 95% of them appeared once. The ten biggest clones cover 13% to 15% of the sample. Specimen: PBMCs. Receptor source: a man aged 55 to 70 with colorectal cancer.

The V and J genes are TRBV27 and TRBJ1-5; 7 positions match TRBD1. V trimming: 4 bases; J trimming: 4 bases; junction bases outside the gene matches: 10. The CDR3 contains 16 residues. Germline values: CDR1 MNHEY, CDR2 SMNVEV (reference sequence). The CDR3 reads CASSSRQGTSNQPQHF. CDR3 DNA sequence: TGTGCCAGCAGTTCCCGACAGGGTACCTCGAATCAGCCCCAGCATTTT.

V and J are TRBV5-4 and TRBJ2-3; 10 bases map to TRBD1. Germline CDR1 SGHNT, CDR2 YYREEE (reference sequence). V lost 4 bases to trimming and J lost 3 bases; unmatched junction nucleotides: 8. The CDR3 extends over 16 amino acids. This CDR3 is CASSSFSGQGTDTQYF. DNA for the CDR3: TGTGCCAGCAGCAGCTTCTCGGGACAGGGGACAGATACGCAGTATTTT.

V gene TRBV7-9 combines with J gene TRBJ1-3; D ambiguous. The CDR3 runs 15 residues. V gave up 2 bases and J gave up 1 base, with 9 bases separating them. Germline lookup yields CDR1 SEHNR and CDR2 FQNEAQ (reference sequence). CDR3 nucleotide sequence: TGTGCCAGCAGCTTAAGCCTTGGGTCTGGAAACACCATATATTTT. Translating it yields CASSLSLGSGNTIYF.

The chain couples TRBV27 to TRBJ1-5; 10 bases are shared with TRBD1. This CDR3 is 15 amino acids long. V lost 3 bases and J lost 1; bases outside the gene matches: 0. Germline CDR1 and CDR2: MNHEY and SMNVEV (reference sequence). CDR3 region: CASSLGQGSNQPQHF. Here the CDR3 DNA reads TGTGCCAGCAGTTTGGGACAGGGGAGCAATCAGCCCCAGCATTTT.

The V gene is TRBV4-1, the J gene TRBJ1-1; 7 bases agree with TRBD1. This CDR3 is built from 15 residues. Looked up from germline, CDR1 is MGHRA and CDR2 is YSYEKL. The junction had 6 bases not matched to a gene; V was cut back by 3 bases and J by 2 bases. The CDR3 DNA follows: TGCGCCAGCAGCCATCTCGGACAGGTTAACACTGAAGCTTTCTTT. It yields the protein CASSHLGQVNTEAFF.

The V gene is TRBV2, the J gene TRBJ2-1; TRBD1 matches 9 bases. Unmatched junction bases numbered 9, after V lost 6 bases and J lost 6 bases. CDR1 is SNHLY and CDR2 is FYNNEI in the germline V gene. The length of the CDR3 is 15 residues. The CDR3 DNA reads TGTGCCAGCAGGCGGGACAGGGTGAAGTCCAATGAGCAGTTCTTC. Its translation: CASRRDRVKSNEQFF.

The genes are TRBV7-2 and TRBJ1-1; 9 nucleotides line up with TRBD1. The CDR3 totals 14 residues. Germline trimming cut 5 bases from V and 7 bases from J; bases unmatched to any gene: 8. Germline V CDR1 and CDR2: SGHTA, FQGNSA. The CDR3 nucleotides are TGTGCCAGCAGCCAACAAGGGACAGGGAGTGAAGCTTTCTTT. Its protein is CASSQQGTGSEAFF.

V gene TRBV11-2 combines with J gene TRBJ2-7; D possibly corresponds to TRBD2 (6 bases). The CDR3 has 14 amino acids. The V gene lost 7 bases and the J gene lost 3 bases, with 16 bases spanning the gap. Germline V lookup: CDR1 SGHAT, CDR2 FQNNGV. CDR3 DNA: TGTGCCAGCATTCCGGGACTCGGAATCTACGAGCAGTACTTC. Protein product: CASIPGLGIYEQYF.

The V call is TRBV5-1, the J call TRBJ1-2; D gene uncertain. V was shortened by 4 bases and J by 6 bases, with 19 bases between the two germline ends. This CDR3 region has 15 residues. Germline CDR1 reads SGHRS; CDR2 reads YFSETQ. The CDR3 DNA reads TGCGCCAGCAGCCCACAAGAAGGCAGGATGAATGGCTACACCTTC. Its translation: CASSPQEGRMNGYTF.